Each of the 10 T cell receptor beta chains below was sequenced from the same sample in a study of T cells after yellow fever vaccination. TCRdb itself ran the 5' RACE reads through MiXCR, one entry per CDR3 protein. Of 250,000 to 300,000 distinct CDR3 sequences in the sample, approximately 10% were seen once. Material: CD4+ T cells sorted from PBMCs, obtained 5 days after the yellow fever booster vaccination. The source is a man aged 18 to 35 who received the YFV17D yellow fever vaccine.

The V call is TRBV9, the J call TRBJ1-1; D possibly corresponds to TRBD1 (6 bases). V gave up 0 bases and J gave up 0 bases, with 9 bases separating them. The germline V gene has CDR1 SGDLS and CDR2 YYNGEE. This CDR3 comprises 15 residues. CDR3: CASSVDQGMNTEAFF. The CDR3 bases are TGTGCCAGCAGCGTAGATCAGGGGATGAACACTGAAGCTTTCTTT.

The V gene is TRBV27, the J gene TRBJ1-6; the match to TRBD1 covers 7 bases. J gave up 11 bases and V 4 bases, and 5 bases lay outside the gene matches. Germline V gene lookup returns CDR1 MNHEY and CDR2 SMNVEV (reference sequence). CDR3 length equals 13 residues. The CDR3 region is CASSSVQGPPLHF. The CDR3 region has the DNA TGTGCCAGCAGTTCCGTACAGGGGCCACCCCTCCACTTT.

The chain employs TRBV5-1 and TRBJ2-7, with 8 nucleotides matching TRBD1. CDR3 length: 13 amino acids. Losses at the gene ends were 0 bases for V and 6 bases for J; bases not matched to a gene: 2. The germline V gene has CDR1 SGHRS and CDR2 YFSETQ. The CDR3 region has the DNA TGCGCCAGCAGCTTGGGACAGGGGACCGAGCAGTACGTC. As protein: CASSLGQGTEQYV.

The rearrangement links TRBV10-3 to TRBJ2-3; 8 positions agree with TRBD2. The CDR3 extends over 15 amino acids. Trimming at V came to 4 bases and at J to 3 bases, leaving 6 bases not matched to a gene. The germline V gene encodes CDR1 ENHRY and CDR2 SYGVKD. CDR3 sequence reads: CAISVERGLTDTQYF. The CDR3 bases are TGTGCCATCAGTGTGGAGCGGGGGTTGACAGATACGCAGTATTTT.

The rearrangement joins TRBV19 to TRBJ2-1; 9 nucleotides align to TRBD2. J gave up 6 bases and V 4 bases, and 4 bases lay outside the gene matches. Germline values: CDR1 LNHDA, CDR2 SQIVND (reference sequence). The CDR3 spans 14 residues. CDR3 residues: CASSSRLAANEQFF. The CDR3 DNA reads as TGTGCCAGTAGTAGTCGACTAGCGGCCAATGAGCAGTTCTTC.

This clonotype was observed at least ten times. The V and J genes are TRBV5-1 and TRBJ2-5, with 7 bases identical to TRBD1. The CDR3 spans 13 residues. CDR1 SGHRS and CDR2 YFSETQ come from the germline V gene. J lost 9 bases, V lost 4 bases, and 9 bases had no gene match. CDR3 protein: CASSEGGASPQYF. The CDR3 DNA follows: TGCGCCAGCAGCGAAGGGGGCGCATCGCCCCAGTACTTC.

This clonotype has at least ten counts. Compared with germline, one end of the junction differs, possibly owing to a read error. V and J are TRBV18 and TRBJ2-1; D gene ambiguous. This CDR3 is 13 amino acids long. CDR1 is KGHSH, CDR2 LQKENI, per germline. The CDR3 nucleotides are TGCGCCAGCTCCCCCCAAGGCTACAATGAGCAGTTCTTC. Translating gives CASSPQGYNEQFF. Together with reference TRBV18 and TRBJ2-1, the CDR3 gives the full variable domain: NAGVMQNPRHLVRRRGQEARLRCSPMKGHSHVYWYRQLPEEGLKFMVYLQKENIIDESGMPKERFSAEFPKEGPSILRIQQVVRGDSAAYFCASSPQGYNEQFFGPGTRLTVL.

This clonotype was observed a few times. The V and J genes are TRBV15 and TRBJ1-6; 10 nucleotides line up with TRBD1. Germline assignment: CDR1 LNHNV and CDR2 YYDKDF (reference sequence). V lost 5 bases to trimming and J lost 9 bases; unmatched junction nucleotides: 4. This CDR3 contains 14 residues. The CDR3 protein is CATSAGTGASPLHF. The CDR3 DNA is TGTGCCACCAGCGCCGGGACAGGGGCTTCACCCCTCCACTTT.

This clonotype has only a few counts. This chain joins TRBV6-2 or TRBV6-3 and TRBJ2-5; the match to TRBD2 covers 7 bases. CDR1 is MNHEY and CDR2 is SVGEGT in the germline V gene. Losses at the gene ends were 7 bases for V and 4 bases for J; bases not matched to a gene: 12. This CDR3 has 15 residues. The CDR3 DNA reads as TGTGCCAGCACCGACGGGGGAGCGGGGTTAGAGACCCAGTACTTC. Its protein is CASTDGGAGLETQYF.

The table lists this clonotype with many counts. The chain uses TRBV20-1 and TRBJ2-3; 8 bases match TRBD2. The CDR3 is made up of 15 amino acids. The germline CDR1 and CDR2 sequences are DFQATT and SNEGSKA (reference sequence). The trim removed 3 bases at V and 0 bases at J, leaving 5 bases unmatched. CDR3: CSARDPGGSTDTQYF. As DNA, the CDR3 is TGCAGTGCTAGGGACCCGGGGGGGAGCACAGATACGCAGTATTTT.